This T cell receptor beta chain was recorded in a study of blood T cell repertoires in COVID-19. Study summary: Sites in the United States, Italy and Spain provided acute and convalescent COVID-19 samples. PBMCs, B-cell-depleted T cells, or T cells were the source of the cDNA or gDNA that made up the material.

Produced via immunoSEQ multiplex PCR; TCRdb's table is partial and in-frame only. The data show fewer than 450,000 clones, with 70% to 90% seen just once and over 2% held by the top ten. In terms of age and location, participants ranged from about 18 to 89 years and lived in about 25 US areas. The sample was PBMCs or T cells enriched from blood (not recorded which). The TCR originated in a woman aged 40 to 49 with acute COVID-19.

The CDR3: CASSLGPERYNEQFF. CDR3 DNA sequence: TGCGCCAGCAGCTTGGGGCCGGAGAGATACAATGAGCAGTTCTTC. The V call is TRBV5-1, the J call TRBJ2-1; D is uncertain. Germline CDR1 reads SGHRS; CDR2 reads YFSETQ. The CDR3 is 15 amino acids. Trimming cost V 0 bases and J 4 bases, with 11 bases left between them.